These T cell receptor beta chains were read from a single sample in a study of cytomegalovirus exposure and HLA in healthy donors. Assay used: immunoSEQ multiplex PCR; TCRdb lists only in-frame clones, some missing. Among roughly 97,000 clones listed, 81% were seen once. Sequenced sample: PBMCs. The receptors originated from a man between 40 and 49 years old in good health and CMV-seropositive. Both conserved end residues are part of each CDR3. A D gene is named only where the DNA matches it firmly.

>TRBJ1-2|TRBV28|TRBD1
CASSYPTGGRGYGYTF
>TRBJ2-3|TRBV5-1|-
CASSYTSSTDTQYF
>TRBJ2-7|TRBV30|-
CASLYSTSYEQYF
>TRBJ1-2|TRBV7-9|-
CASSLGTRKHGYTF
>TRBJ1-4|TRBV2|TRBD1
CASSSDRPGQEDEKLFF
>TRBJ1-6|TRBV30|-
CAWKETYNSPLHF
>TRBJ1-6|TRBV19|-
CASSISQGNSPLHF
>TRBJ1-2|TRBV27|-
CASSFRGMNGYTF
>TRBJ2-7|TRBV27|TRBD1
CASSLPGQGYEQYF
>TRBJ1-6|TRBV28|-
CASSPNVDSRSSYNSPLHF
>TRBJ2-3|TRBV9|TRBD2
CASSVAGRGADTQYF
>TRBJ2-3|TRBV6-4|TRBD2
CASAAGSGDTQYF
>TRBJ1-3|TRBV2|-
CASSDGQGNSGNTIYF
>TRBJ2-4|TRBV10-3|TRBD2
CAISDIGLAGGPQAKNIQYF
>TRBJ2-2|TRBV11-3|TRBD2
CASSLAGETGELFF
>TRBJ2-7|TRBV6-5|-
CASSYSGQSYEQYF
>TRBJ1-1|TRBV18|TRBD1
CASSRQGNTEAFF
>TRBJ2-1|TRBV9|TRBD1
CASSVEGQGAYNEQFF
>TRBJ1-2|TRBV7-2|TRBD1
CASSSRQGAVVHGYTF
>TRBJ1-5|TRBV18|TRBD1
CASSHGTGIINQPQHF
>TRBJ1-5|TRBV28|-
CASNRGNQPQHF
>TRBJ1-5|TRBV7-8|TRBD1
CASSLVRGFSNQPQHF
>TRBJ1-1|TRBV29-1|TRBD1
CSARKTGSGTEAFF
>TRBJ1-4|TRBV4-1|TRBD1
CASSHDRGLEKLFF
>TRBJ1-4|TRBV11-2|-
CASSLGLGSPRASEKLFF
>TRBJ2-1|TRBV30|TRBD2
CAWQRGYNEQFF
>TRBJ1-1|TRBV6-1|-
CASSEVAGAGEAFF
>TRBJ1-2|TRBV30|-
CAWSEDTIRGNYGYTF
>TRBJ2-5|TRBV18|TRBD1
CASSVSTGDLGTQYF
>TRBJ2-1|TRBV11-3|TRBD2
CASSLDGTSGALSYNEQFF
>TRBJ2-1|TRBV5-5|TRBD2
CASSTGLGLTNEQFF
>TRBJ2-7|TRBV11-3|TRBD2
CASSKGGVGVFGEQYF
>TRBJ1-5|TRBV28|TRBD1
CASSPPGQGGNQPQHF
>TRBJ2-3|TRBV11-2|-
CASSLGMGGKGTDTQYF
>TRBJ2-7|TRBV19|TRBD1
CASSPGQASYEQYF
>TRBJ2-1|TRBV5-1|TRBD2
CASSSKAGGPNNEQFF
>TRBJ2-1|TRBV5-5|-
CASSLIALLSSYNEQFF
>TRBJ1-2|TRBV10-1|TRBD1
CASSPYPGGGYTF
>TRBJ1-2|TRBV28|-
CASSSIWTAAGYTF
>TRBJ2-7|TRBV5-1|TRBD2
CASSISGSYEQYF
>TRBJ2-7|TRBV11-2|TRBD1
CASSLVSGQDYEQYF
>TRBJ1-5|TRBV7-9|-
CASSLAGSGSGNQPQHF
>TRBJ2-7|TRBV5-6|-
CASSLGARSFGEQYF
>-|TRBV5-4|TRBD2
CASSSWRAGVGLGEQYF
>TRBJ1-1|TRBV14|-
CASSQVGGVTEAFF
>TRBJ1-1|TRBV11-3|-
CASSASGATEAFF
>TRBJ2-3|TRBV5-1|TRBD2
CASSLTSGGTDTQYF
>TRBJ1-5|TRBV18|-
CASSGERNQPQHF
>TRBJ1-2|TRBV20-1|-
CSARNSYGYTF
>TRBJ2-1|TRBV5-1|-
CASSPRSYNEQFF
>TRBJ2-7|TRBV10-2|-
CASSEWSTSSYEQYF